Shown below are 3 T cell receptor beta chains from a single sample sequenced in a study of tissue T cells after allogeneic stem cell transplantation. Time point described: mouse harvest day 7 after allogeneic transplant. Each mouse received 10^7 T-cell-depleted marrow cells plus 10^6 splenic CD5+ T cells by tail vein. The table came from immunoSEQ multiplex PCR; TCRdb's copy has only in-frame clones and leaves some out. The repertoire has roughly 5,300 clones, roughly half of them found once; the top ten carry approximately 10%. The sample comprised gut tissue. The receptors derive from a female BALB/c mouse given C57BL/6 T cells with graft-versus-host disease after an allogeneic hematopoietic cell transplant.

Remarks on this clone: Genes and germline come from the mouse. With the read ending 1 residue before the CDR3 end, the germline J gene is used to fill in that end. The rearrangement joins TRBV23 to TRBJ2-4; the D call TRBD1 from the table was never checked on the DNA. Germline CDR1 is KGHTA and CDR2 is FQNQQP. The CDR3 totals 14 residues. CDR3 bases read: TGCTCCAGCAGTCACGGGGACAGACAAAACACCTTGTAC. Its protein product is CSSSHGDRQNTLY. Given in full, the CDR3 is CSSSHGDRQNTLYF.

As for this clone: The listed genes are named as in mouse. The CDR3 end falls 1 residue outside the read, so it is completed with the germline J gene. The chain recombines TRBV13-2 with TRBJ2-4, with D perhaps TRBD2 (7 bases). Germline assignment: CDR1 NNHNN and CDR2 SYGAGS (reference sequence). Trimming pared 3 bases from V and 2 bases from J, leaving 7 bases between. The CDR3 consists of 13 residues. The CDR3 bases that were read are TGTGCCAGCGGTGGGGGGGCTCAAAACACCTTGTAC. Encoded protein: CASGGGAQNTLY. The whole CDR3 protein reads CASGGGAQNTLYF.

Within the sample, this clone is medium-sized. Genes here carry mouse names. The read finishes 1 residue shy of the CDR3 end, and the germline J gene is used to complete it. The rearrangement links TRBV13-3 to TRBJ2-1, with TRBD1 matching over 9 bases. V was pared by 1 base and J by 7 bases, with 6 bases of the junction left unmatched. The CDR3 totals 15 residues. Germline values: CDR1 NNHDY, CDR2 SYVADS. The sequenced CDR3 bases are TGTGCCAGCAGTGATAAACAGGGGGCGGGGGCTGAGCAGTTC. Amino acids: CASSDKQGAGAEQF. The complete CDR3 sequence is CASSDKQGAGAEQFF.